Listed below are T cell receptor beta chains from one sample, sequenced in a study of blood T cell repertoires in COVID-19. Clones were sequenced by immunoSEQ multiplex PCR, and TCRdb holds only the in-frame ones, with some missing. This table has roughly 230,000 clones, around four fifths appearing once. The sample comprised peripheral blood. These receptor sequences come from a middle-aged man with active or convalescent COVID-19. Both conserved end residues are part of each CDR3. A D gene is named only where the DNA matches it firmly. Only part of the rows carry a size: once, few, many, or a class if the clone is expanded.

clone size | J gene | D gene | V gene | CDR3 protein | CDR3 DNA
- | TRBJ1-1 | TRBD1 | TRBV5-4 | CASSLAGDRYGAFF | TGTGCCAGCAGCTTGGCCGGGGACAGGTACGGAGCTTTCTTT
- | TRBJ2-7 | - | TRBV3-1/TRBV3-2 | CASSQDRRTFYEQYF | TGTGCCAGCAGCCAAGATCGCAGGACTTTCTACGAGCAGTACTTC
- | TRBJ2-1 | TRBD2 | TRBV13 | CASSSTGTSVAYNEQFF | TGTGCCAGCAGCTCTACCGGGACTAGCGTGGCCTACAATGAGCAGTTCTTC
- | TRBJ1-3 | - | TRBV3-1/TRBV3-2 | CASSQDLSSGNTIYF | TGTGCCAGCAGCCAAGATTTGAGTTCTGGAAACACCATATATTTT
- | TRBJ2-7 | TRBD1 | TRBV7-9 | CASSLGQGARSYEQYF | TGTGCCAGCAGCTTGGGACAGGGGGCCCGCTCCTACGAGCAGTACTTC
few | TRBJ1-2 | - | TRBV19 | CASTIGGASGYTF | TGTGCCAGTACCATAGGGGGGGCTAGTGGCTACACCTTC
- | TRBJ1-5 | TRBD1 | TRBV7-8 | CASSPDRGGLSNQPQHF | TGTGCCAGCAGCCCGGACAGGGGAGGCCTTAGCAATCAGCCCCAGCATTTT
- | TRBJ1-1 | - | TRBV12-3/TRBV12-4 | CASSFVPAEAFF | TGTGCCAGCAGTTTCGTTCCGGCTGAAGCTTTCTTT
- | TRBJ1-1 | - | TRBV7-9 | CASSLRGNTEAFF | TGTGCCAGCAGCTTACGGGGGAATACTGAAGCTTTCTTT
- | TRBJ1-1 | - | TRBV6-1 | CASSERAQATTGVNTEAFF | TGTGCCAGCAGTGAAAGGGCCCAAGCGACGACGGGAGTAAACACTGAAGCTTTCTTT
- | TRBJ2-7 | - | TRBV14 | CASSQGQGPYEQYF | TGTGCCAGCAGCCAAGGGCAGGGTCCCTACGAGCAGTACTTC
once | TRBJ1-2 | - | TRBV5-6 | CASSLREGYTF | TGTGCCAGCAGCCTCCGGGAGGGCTACACCTTC
- | TRBJ1-2 | TRBD1 | TRBV4-1 | CASSPKQKDRANGYTF | TGCGCCAGCAGCCCTAAGCAAAAAGACAGGGCGAATGGCTACACCTTC
few | TRBJ1-6 | - | TRBV7-2 | CASSLGQGGSPLHF | TGTGCCAGCAGCTTAGGGCAGGGTGGTTCACCCCTCCACTTT
- | TRBJ2-3 | TRBD2 | TRBV10-3 | CAISESMLPRLSGGPTDTQYF | TGTGCCATCAGTGAGTCGATGTTACCACGATTAAGCGGGGGACCAACAGATACGCAGTATTTT
- | TRBJ1-1 | - | TRBV3-1/TRBV3-2 | CASRERGGNTEAFF | TGTGCCAGCAGGGAGCGGGGAGGGAACACTGAAGCTTTCTTT
- | TRBJ1-1 | - | TRBV10-3 | CAITPTANTEAFF | TGTGCCATCACCCCGACAGCTAACACTGAAGCTTTCTTT
- | TRBJ2-1 | - | TRBV3-1/TRBV3-2 | CASSQSLGRRIYNEQFF | TGTGCCAGCAGCCAAAGCCTTGGGAGGCGGATCTACAATGAGCAGTTCTTC
- | TRBJ2-2 | TRBD2 | TRBV19 | CASSSSGGTGELFF | TGTGCCAGTAGTTCGTCGGGGGGAACCGGGGAGCTGTTTTTT
- | TRBJ1-2 | - | TRBV7-3 | CASSPGSGYGYTF | TGTGCCAGCAGCCCCGGCTCAGGCTATGGCTACACCTTC
- | TRBJ2-5 | - | TRBV5-1 | CASSLILQETQYF | TGCGCCAGCAGCTTGATCCTCCAAGAGACCCAGTACTTC
- | TRBJ1-3 | - | TRBV30 | CAWRNQGNTIYF | TGTGCCTGGAGGAACCAGGGAAACACCATATATTTT
- | TRBJ2-3 | TRBD2 | TRBV27 | CASSPWGGSGSQDTQYF | TGTGCCAGCAGTCCCTGGGGGGGTTCGGGCTCACAAGATACGCAGTATTTT
- | TRBJ1-1 | - | TRBV28 | CASSAPGLTGVSTEAFF | TGTGCCAGCAGTGCCCCGGGACTTACGGGGGTAAGCACTGAAGCTTTCTTT
- | TRBJ2-5 | - | TRBV21-1 | CASSKALSEEETQYF | TGTGCCAGCAGCAAAGCGTTATCGGAGGAAGAGACCCAGTACTTC
- | TRBJ1-2 | TRBD1 | TRBV10-3 | CAISGGTGVGYTF | TGTGCCATCAGTGGGGGGACAGGTGTCGGCTACACCTTC
- | TRBJ1-5 | TRBD1 | TRBV2 | CASSAGTGGQPQHF | TGTGCCAGCAGCGCAGGGACAGGCGGACAGCCCCAGCATTTT
- | TRBJ1-2 | - | TRBV3-1/TRBV3-2 | CASSHAGAYGYTF | TGTGCCAGCAGCCACGCAGGGGCCTATGGCTACACCTTC
- | TRBJ1-4 | - | TRBV27 | CASSPRDSRGQLFF | TGTGCCAGCAGTCCAAGGGACTCACGGGGTCAACTGTTTTTT
- | TRBJ2-7 | - | TRBV5-4 | CASSSISGYEQYF | TGTGCCAGCAGCTCCATTTCGGGCTACGAGCAGTACTTC
once | TRBJ1-5 | - | TRBV10-3 | CAISDQGNQPQHF | TGTGCCATCAGTGATCAGGGAAATCAGCCCCAGCATTTT
- | TRBJ2-1 | TRBD1 | TRBV19 | CASAGGSYNEQFF | TGTGCCAGTGCAGGGGGCTCCTACAATGAGCAGTTCTTC
once | TRBJ1-5 | TRBD1 | TRBV18 | CASSAGQGFEQPQHF | TGTGCCAGCTCGGCGGGACAGGGGTTTGAGCAGCCCCAGCATTTT
- | TRBJ2-5 | - | TRBV18 | CASSPPSLQETQYF | TGTGCCAGCTCACCACCGTCGTTACAAGAGACCCAGTACTTC
- | TRBJ1-1 | - | TRBV18 | CASSPGAGTEAFF | TGTGCCAGCTCACCTGGTGCGGGCACTGAAGCTTTCTTT
few | TRBJ1-5 | - | TRBV7-8 | CASSLGGIYQPQHF | TGTGCCAGCAGCTTGGGAGGAATCTATCAGCCCCAGCATTTT
- | TRBJ1-1 | - | TRBV11-3 | CASSSTGNTEAFF | TGTGCCAGCAGCTCAACAGGAAACACTGAAGCTTTCTTT
- | TRBJ1-2 | TRBD1 | TRBV18 | CASSPRESTGGEGYTF | TGTGCCAGCTCACCCCGAGAATCGACAGGGGGAGAAGGCTACACCTTC
- | TRBJ1-1 | - | TRBV27 | CASSPYSTVNTEAFF | TGTGCCAGCAGTCCCTACTCGACAGTGAACACTGAAGCTTTCTTT
- | TRBJ2-3 | - | TRBV18 | CASSPLSTDTQYF | TGTGCCAGCTCACCCCTAAGCACAGATACGCAGTATTTT
- | TRBJ1-5 | - | TRBV2 | CASSGGVEGNQPQHF | TGTGCCAGCAGTGGTGGTGTCGAGGGCAATCAGCCCCAGCATTTT
- | TRBJ1-4 | TRBD1 | TRBV19 | CASSIGRTGTTNEKLFF | TGTGCCAGTAGTATAGGGAGGACAGGCACAACTAATGAAAAACTGTTTTTT
- | TRBJ2-3 | - | TRBV5-1 | CASSLAGFADTQYF | TGCGCCAGCAGCTTGGCGGGTTTTGCAGATACGCAGTATTTT
- | TRBJ2-3 | - | TRBV19 | CASSTHPGLQNTDTQYF | TGTGCCAGTAGTACCCACCCTGGACTCCAAAACACAGATACGCAGTATTTT
- | TRBJ1-1 | - | TRBV18 | CASSPPTGYTEAFF | TGTGCCAGCTCACCACCAACAGGGTACACTGAAGCTTTCTTT
- | TRBJ1-5 | - | TRBV19 | CASSIRLVGGGSSGNQPQHF | TGTGCCAGTAGTATTCGCCTAGTGGGAGGTGGTTCTTCTGGCAATCAGCCCCAGCATTTT
once | TRBJ1-1 | - | TRBV2 | CASSPETPKMNTEAFF | TGTGCCAGCAGTCCCGAGACACCTAAGATGAACACTGAAGCTTTCTTT
- | TRBJ2-1 | TRBD2 | TRBV15 | CATSRDMGLAGGGPYNEQFF | TGTGCCACCAGCAGAGATATGGGACTAGCGGGAGGAGGGCCCTACAATGAGCAGTTCTTC
- | TRBJ2-7 | TRBD1 | TRBV18 | CASSPPTGVYEQYF | TGTGCCAGCTCACCACCGACAGGGGTGTACGAGCAGTACTTC
- | TRBJ1-5 | - | TRBV3-1/TRBV3-2 | CASRAGRGGQPQHF | TGTGCCAGCAGAGCTGGACGGGGAGGACAGCCCCAGCATTTT
- | TRBJ1-1 | - | TRBV21-1 | CASSKEGEGRTEAFF | TGTGCCAGCAGCAAAGAGGGGGAGGGGCGGACTGAAGCTTTCTTT
- | TRBJ1-5 | TRBD1 | TRBV19 | CATNTPTGGHQPQHF | TGTGCCACCAACACCCCGACAGGGGGTCATCAGCCCCAGCATTTT
- | TRBJ1-4 | - | TRBV12-2 | CASDRGRHEKLFF | TGTGCAAGCGACAGGGGCCGGCACGAAAAACTGTTTTTT
- | TRBJ1-2 | TRBD1 | TRBV10-2 | CASSEQGRAGYTF | TGCGCCAGCAGTGAACAGGGGCGAGCCGGCTACACCTTC
- | TRBJ1-4 | - | TRBV7-9 | CASRTGGLNEKLFF | TGTGCCAGCAGGACGGGGGGGTTAAATGAAAAACTGTTTTTT
- | TRBJ2-7 | - | TRBV9 | CASSGTDKTYEQYF | TGTGCCAGCAGCGGGACTGATAAAACCTACGAGCAGTACTTC
- | TRBJ2-7 | - | TRBV7-9 | CASTRTVGEQYF | TGTGCCAGCACCAGAACAGTTGGCGAGCAGTACTTC
- | TRBJ1-1 | - | TRBV10-3 | CAISGNRETEAFF | TGTGCCATCAGTGGGAACAGGGAAACTGAAGCTTTCTTT
once | TRBJ2-5 | TRBD1 | TRBV12-3/TRBV12-4 | CASSLGQEQYF | TGTGCCAGCAGTTTGGGACAGGAACAGTACTTC